These T cell receptor beta chains were read from a single sample in a study of CD8+CD57+ T cells in acquired aplastic anemia. Each CDR3 protein gets one entry after TCRdb re-called the reads with MiXCR. In the table there are around 200,000 distinct CDR3 sequences, 55% to 65% of which are singletons. The specimen was sorted CD4+, CD8+, or CD8+CD57+ T cells (not recorded which) from PBMCs. The receptors were sampled from a human donor with aplastic anemia. The CDR3 runs from the conserved cysteine through the conserved F or W. The D gene is left open where the match is weak. Clone size, where shown, is once, few, many, or a class for clones that have expanded.

CDR3 DNA: TGCAGTGCTAGTTTGAGTTCTGGAAACACCATATATTTT; CDR3 protein: CSASLSSGNTIYF; D gene: -; clone size: -; V gene: TRBV20-1; J gene: TRBJ1-3
CDR3 DNA: TGTGCCAGCAGCACACGAACCCTGGGGGGGACAGGGGAGCTGTTTTTT; CDR3 protein: CASSTRTLGGTGELFF; D gene: -; clone size: -; V gene: TRBV9; J gene: TRBJ2-2
CDR3 DNA: TGTGCCACCGCGACTGACCGGGGTCAGCCCCAGCATTTT; CDR3 protein: CATATDRGQPQHF; D gene: -; clone size: -; V gene: TRBV19; J gene: TRBJ1-5
CDR3 DNA: TGTGCCAGCAGCCAGAGCACTGAAGCTTTCTTT; CDR3 protein: CASSQSTEAFF; D gene: -; clone size: -; V gene: TRBV14; J gene: TRBJ1-1
CDR3 DNA: TGTGCCAGCAGCGTAAACGGACTCTATGGCTACACCTTC; CDR3 protein: CASSVNGLYGYTF; D gene: -; clone size: many; V gene: TRBV9; J gene: TRBJ1-2
CDR3 DNA: TGTGCCAGCAGCCGGGGGGCGCTGCCCGAGCAGTTCTTC; CDR3 protein: CASSRGALPEQFF; D gene: -; clone size: few; V gene: TRBV5-4; J gene: TRBJ2-1
CDR3 DNA: TGTGCCAGCAGCCCAGGAAGCGAGCAGTACTTC; CDR3 protein: CASSPGSEQYF; D gene: -; clone size: -; V gene: TRBV9; J gene: TRBJ2-7
CDR3 DNA: TGTGCCAGCGGGGGGGTTAGCAATCAGCCCCAGCATTTT; CDR3 protein: CASGGVSNQPQHF; D gene: -; clone size: few; V gene: TRBV9; J gene: TRBJ1-5
CDR3 DNA: TGCAGTGCTAGACAGGGGGCGGGCTATGGCTACACCTTC; CDR3 protein: CSARQGAGYGYTF; D gene: TRBD1; clone size: few; V gene: TRBV20-1; J gene: TRBJ1-2
CDR3 DNA: TGCGCCAGCAGCCAAGATAGGCACAGGGGGGAGACCCAGTACTTC; CDR3 protein: CASSQDRHRGETQYF; D gene: TRBD1; clone size: -; V gene: TRBV4-3; J gene: TRBJ2-5
CDR3 DNA: TGTGCCAGCACCCCGATGACAGGGGCCGGAACAGATACGCAGTATTTT; CDR3 protein: CASTPMTGAGTDTQYF; D gene: TRBD1; clone size: once; V gene: TRBV7-3; J gene: TRBJ2-3
CDR3 DNA: TGTGCCAGCAGCCGATCCCGAGCGGGAGTCTCCGGGGAGCTGTTTTTT; CDR3 protein: CASSRSRAGVSGELFF; D gene: TRBD2; clone size: once; V gene: TRBV4-1; J gene: TRBJ2-2
CDR3 DNA: TGTGCCACCAGCAGAGATACAACCCGGAACACCATATATTTT; CDR3 protein: CATSRDTTRNTIYF; D gene: -; clone size: once; V gene: TRBV15; J gene: TRBJ1-3
CDR3 DNA: TGTGCCAGCAGTACCCCAGGGTGGGGTGGCTACACCTTC; CDR3 protein: CASSTPGWGGYTF; D gene: -; clone size: many; V gene: TRBV6-5; J gene: TRBJ1-2
CDR3 DNA: TGTGCCACCTTAAGTAGCAATCAGCCCCAGCATTTT; CDR3 protein: CATLSSNQPQHF; D gene: -; clone size: -; V gene: TRBV6-6; J gene: TRBJ1-5
CDR3 DNA: TGTGCCAGCAGCTTAGTAGGCCAGAACACAGATACGCAGTATTTT; CDR3 protein: CASSLVGQNTDTQYF; D gene: -; clone size: few; V gene: TRBV7-6; J gene: TRBJ2-3
CDR3 DNA: TGCGCCAGCAGGTCGGAGGTGGGGCGGACAGATACGCAGTATTTT; CDR3 protein: CASRSEVGRTDTQYF; D gene: -; clone size: -; V gene: TRBV4-1; J gene: TRBJ2-3
CDR3 DNA: TGCGCCAGCAGTGAGTTGGGAGGAATGCTGTCCGGCGAGCAGTACTTC; CDR3 protein: CASSELGGMLSGEQYF; D gene: -; clone size: -; V gene: TRBV10-2; J gene: TRBJ2-7
CDR3 DNA: TGTGCCAGCAGTTACTCTACAGGGGTCACCTACGAGCAGTACTTC; CDR3 protein: CASSYSTGVTYEQYF; D gene: TRBD1; clone size: -; V gene: TRBV2; J gene: TRBJ2-7
CDR3 DNA: TGCAGCGTTGTAAGTGGATCCACAGATACGCAGTATTTT; CDR3 protein: CSVVSGSTDTQYF; D gene: -; clone size: -; V gene: TRBV29-1; J gene: TRBJ2-3
CDR3 DNA: TGTGCCAGCAGCGACACCCGGGACACCCGCTCCTACAATGAGCAGTTCTTC; CDR3 protein: CASSDTRDTRSYNEQFF; D gene: -; clone size: -; V gene: TRBV7-9; J gene: TRBJ2-1
CDR3 DNA: TGTGCCAGCAGCTTTTTACCCACAGGGGCAGGAACCTCACCCCTCCACTTT; CDR3 protein: CASSFLPTGAGTSPLHF; D gene: TRBD1; clone size: -; V gene: TRBV7-8; J gene: TRBJ1-6
CDR3 DNA: TGTGCCAGCAGCTCTTGGCTCCAGCGGGAGCTCTTCGAGCAGTACTTC; CDR3 protein: CASSSWLQRELFEQYF; D gene: TRBD2; clone size: -; V gene: TRBV7-3; J gene: TRBJ2-7
CDR3 DNA: TGCAGTGCTAGAGATCCGGCAGGGGGCAATTCACCCCTCCACTTT; CDR3 protein: CSARDPAGGNSPLHF; D gene: TRBD1; clone size: few; V gene: TRBV20-1; J gene: TRBJ1-6
CDR3 DNA: TGTGCCAGCAGCGTAGGATTCGGTGTTAACTATGGCTACACCTTC; CDR3 protein: CASSVGFGVNYGYTF; D gene: -; clone size: -; V gene: TRBV9; J gene: TRBJ1-2
CDR3 DNA: TGTGCCAGCATGGGCACAGGAACGTACCAAGAGACCCAGTACTTC; CDR3 protein: CASMGTGTYQETQYF; D gene: -; clone size: -; V gene: TRBV7-9; J gene: TRBJ2-5
CDR3 DNA: TGTGCCAGCTCGCCGGACAGGGTCCACGAGCAGTACTTC; CDR3 protein: CASSPDRVHEQYF; D gene: TRBD1; clone size: many; V gene: TRBV18; J gene: TRBJ2-7
CDR3 DNA: TGTGCCAGCCGGGGGGGGGTCAACACCGGGGAGCTGTTTTTT; CDR3 protein: CASRGGVNTGELFF; D gene: TRBD2; clone size: medium-sized; V gene: TRBV5-6; J gene: TRBJ2-2
CDR3 DNA: TGCGCCAGCAGCCAAGTTGGGACAGGGACTGAAGCTTTCTTT; CDR3 protein: CASSQVGTGTEAFF; D gene: TRBD1; clone size: -; V gene: TRBV2; J gene: TRBJ1-1
CDR3 DNA: TGTGCCAGCAGCCCTGCCCTGACAGGGGAAGATGAGCAGTTCTTC; CDR3 protein: CASSPALTGEDEQFF; D gene: TRBD1; clone size: -; V gene: TRBV9; J gene: TRBJ2-1
CDR3 DNA: TGTGCTAGCAGCTTTGGGCAGGGTGTCCTTTTTACTTCAGACGAGCAGTACTTC; CDR3 protein: CASSFGQGVLFTSDEQYF; D gene: -; clone size: -; V gene: TRBV7-7; J gene: TRBJ2-7
CDR3 DNA: TGTGCCAGCAGCGGGACAGGCTCGGGCAATCAGCCCCAGCATTTT; CDR3 protein: CASSGTGSGNQPQHF; D gene: TRBD1; clone size: few; V gene: TRBV2; J gene: TRBJ1-5
CDR3 DNA: TGCGCCAGCAGCAGGTTGTTGAACACTGAAGCTTTCTTT; CDR3 protein: CASSRLLNTEAFF; D gene: -; clone size: -; V gene: TRBV10-1; J gene: TRBJ1-1
CDR3 DNA: TGCAGTGCTGGGGCCAATAACTACGAGCAGTACTTC; CDR3 protein: CSAGANNYEQYF; D gene: -; clone size: -; V gene: TRBV20-1; J gene: TRBJ2-7
CDR3 DNA: TGCAGCGTTTCTGAGGAGGGCCAAGCTTTCTTT; CDR3 protein: CSVSEEGQAFF; D gene: -; clone size: -; V gene: TRBV29-1; J gene: TRBJ1-1
CDR3 DNA: TGCAGCGTTGAAGGGACAGCCAGGAACACCGGGGAGCTGTTTTTT; CDR3 protein: CSVEGTARNTGELFF; D gene: -; clone size: -; V gene: TRBV29-1; J gene: TRBJ2-2
CDR3 DNA: TGTGCCAGCAGCTTAGATTCCAGCGGACCGTGGGAGCTGTTTTTT; CDR3 protein: CASSLDSSGPWELFF; D gene: -; clone size: -; V gene: TRBV7-3; J gene: TRBJ2-2
CDR3 DNA: TGTGCCAGCAGCTTAATGGGTGACGAGCAGTACTTC; CDR3 protein: CASSLMGDEQYF; D gene: -; clone size: -; V gene: TRBV6-5; J gene: TRBJ2-7
CDR3 DNA: TGCAGTGCTCCCCCGGCCTCTGGCACTGAAGCTTTCTTT; CDR3 protein: CSAPPASGTEAFF; D gene: -; clone size: many; V gene: TRBV20-1; J gene: TRBJ1-1
CDR3 DNA: TGTGCCAGCAGTTACCCGGGGGACGAGCAGTACTTC; CDR3 protein: CASSYPGDEQYF; D gene: -; clone size: -; V gene: TRBV7-2; J gene: TRBJ2-7
CDR3 DNA: TGTGCCACCAGCAGAGATCTTTGGGACAGGCCGTACTTC; CDR3 protein: CATSRDLWDRPYF; D gene: TRBD1; clone size: few; V gene: TRBV15; J gene: TRBJ2-7
CDR3 DNA: TGTGCCAGCAGCCAAGACGACAGAGAAAAACTGTTTTTT; CDR3 protein: CASSQDDREKLFF; D gene: -; clone size: -; V gene: TRBV14; J gene: TRBJ1-4
CDR3 DNA: TGCGCCAGCAGCTTGGACAGCTTATCCTACGAGCAGTACTTC; CDR3 protein: CASSLDSLSYEQYF; D gene: -; clone size: -; V gene: TRBV5-1; J gene: TRBJ2-7
CDR3 DNA: TGTGCCAGCAGCCGGACTAGCGGGAGGGCCGGGGATACGCAGTATTTT; CDR3 protein: CASSRTSGRAGDTQYF; D gene: TRBD2; clone size: -; V gene: TRBV7-6; J gene: TRBJ2-3
CDR3 DNA: TGTGCCAGCAGCTCAAATCCCGGGATCCAAACGCGCTACACCTTC; CDR3 protein: CASSSNPGIQTRYTF; D gene: -; clone size: -; V gene: TRBV7-2; J gene: TRBJ1-2
CDR3 DNA: TGCAGTGCTAGGAAGACAGGAGGGCTCGTTGGCTACACCTTC; CDR3 protein: CSARKTGGLVGYTF; D gene: -; clone size: -; V gene: TRBV20-1; J gene: TRBJ1-2
CDR3 DNA: TGCGCCAGCAGCCAAGTGGACCACTCCTACGAGCAGTACTTC; CDR3 protein: CASSQVDHSYEQYF; D gene: -; clone size: -; V gene: TRBV7-9; J gene: TRBJ2-7
CDR3 DNA: TGTGCCAGCAGCGATCCGGGACAGTCCCACGAGCAGTACTTC; CDR3 protein: CASSDPGQSHEQYF; D gene: TRBD1; clone size: -; V gene: TRBV9; J gene: TRBJ2-7
CDR3 DNA: TGTGCCAGCAGTGTTCGGGGTGATAATTCACCCCTCCACTTT; CDR3 protein: CASSVRGDNSPLHF; D gene: -; clone size: -; V gene: TRBV2; J gene: TRBJ1-6
CDR3 DNA: TGTGCCAGCAGCTTGCGGTCAGATACGCAGTATTTT; CDR3 protein: CASSLRSDTQYF; D gene: -; clone size: -; V gene: TRBV7-2; J gene: TRBJ2-3
CDR3 DNA: TGCAGTGCTTCCTACGGGCAAAGCTCCTACAATGAGCAGTTCTTC; CDR3 protein: CSASYGQSSYNEQFF; D gene: -; clone size: -; V gene: TRBV20-1; J gene: TRBJ2-1
CDR3 DNA: TGTGCCAGCAGCTTGGTGTCGGGGGCGCTGAGTCAGCCCCAGCATTTT; CDR3 protein: CASSLVSGALSQPQHF; D gene: -; clone size: -; V gene: TRBV7-9; J gene: TRBJ1-5